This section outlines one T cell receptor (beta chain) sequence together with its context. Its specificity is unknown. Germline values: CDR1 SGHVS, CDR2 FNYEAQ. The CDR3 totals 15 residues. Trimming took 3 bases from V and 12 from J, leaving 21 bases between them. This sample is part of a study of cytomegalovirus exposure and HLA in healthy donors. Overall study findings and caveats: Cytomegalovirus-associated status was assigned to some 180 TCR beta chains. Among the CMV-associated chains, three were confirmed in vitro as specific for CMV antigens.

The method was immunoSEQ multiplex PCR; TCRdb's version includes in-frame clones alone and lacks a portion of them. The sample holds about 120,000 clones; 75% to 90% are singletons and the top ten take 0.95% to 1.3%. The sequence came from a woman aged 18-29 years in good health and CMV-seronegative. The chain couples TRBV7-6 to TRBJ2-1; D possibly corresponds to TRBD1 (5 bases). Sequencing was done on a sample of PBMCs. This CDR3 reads CASSLTLQGTLGQFF. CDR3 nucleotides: TGTGCCAGCAGCTTGACACTCCAGGGCACCCTTGGGCAGTTCTTC.